Listed here is a single T cell receptor beta chain. These data are taken from a study of blood T cell repertoires in COVID-19. Background on the study: Both acute and convalescent COVID-19 samples were obtained from the United States, Italy and Spain. In each case, the material was cDNA or gDNA derived from T cells, B-cell-depleted T cells, or PBMCs.

Here immunoSEQ multiplex PCR was the method, and the copy in TCRdb shows in-frame clones only, minus some. The sample includes a few hundred thousand clones, 70% to 85% seen only once; the top ten take approximately 1%. Material for sequencing was peripheral blood. This clonotype was obtained from a human donor with acute or convalescent COVID-19. The donor label of this sample is uncertain.

The CDR3 DNA reads TGTGCCAGCAGCGTCAGGGGTCGTGACACCGGGGAGCTGTTTTTT. Its protein product is CASSVRGRDTGELFF. This rearrangement joins TRBV5-5 to TRBJ2-2; tentative D call: TRBD1 (6 bases). This CDR3 region has 15 residues. Germline CDR1 SGHKS, CDR2 YYEKEE (reference sequence). Trimming took off 4 bases at V and 3 bases at J, with 13 bases between the two ends.